One and the same sample provided the 20 T cell receptor beta chains below, sequenced in a study of T cells in Graves' hyperthyroidism and ophthalmopathy (dated by TCRdb to the late 2010s). Library preparation employed multiplex PCR. The instrument given in TCRdb is Illumina HiSeq 2000. The TCR beta CDR3 regions were amplified from RNA transcripts. For the first round of RT-PCR on the TCR CDR3, the HTBI primer set was used together with the Qiagen OneStep RT-PCR kit. Clones were called with MiXCR by TCRdb after fastp trimmed the public reads at Q25, and only in-frame beta chains were retained. Identical CDR3 proteins give one entry, which carries the most common genes and DNA. This sample gives approximately 330,000 distinct CDR3 sequences in total; roughly 13% of them show up just once. Together, the top ten hold roughly 33% of the sample. The sequencing sample was made of blood. Receptors were obtained from a woman aged 35 to 49 with Graves' ophthalmopathy.

In this sample, this clonotype turned up many times. The genes are TRBV15 and TRBJ2-7; D ambiguous. CDR1 is LNHNV, CDR2 YYDKDF, per germline (reference sequence). V was clipped by 5 bases and J by 0 bases, with 8 bases between them. This CDR3 has 13 residues. The CDR3 spells CATSEVSSYEQYF. The CDR3 DNA sequence: TGTGCCACCAGCGAGGTGAGCTCCTACGAGCAGTACTTC.

This clonotype was counted only a few times. The chain carries TRBV30 and TRBJ2-1; D is undetermined. This CDR3 has 16 residues. The germline gives CDR1 GTSNPN, CDR2 SVGIG (reference sequence). Trimming left V 0 bases short and J 4 bases short, with 16 bases between. CDR3 protein: CAWSVSPATPYNEQFF. As DNA, the CDR3 is TGTGCCTGGAGTGTTAGCCCGGCCACTCCGTACAATGAGCAGTTCTTC.

This clonotype was detected a few times. One junction end does not reproduce the germline sequence, and a read error may be involved. The chain carries TRBV5-5 and TRBJ2-1, with D perhaps matching TRBD1 (6 bases). Germline V gene lookup returns CDR1 SGHKS and CDR2 YYEKEE (reference sequence). The CDR3 extends over 14 amino acids. CDR3: CASSFFTGYNEQFF. The CDR3 DNA is TGTGCTAGCAGCTTCTTCACAGGGTACAATGAGCAGTTCTTC. Looking up the rest from reference TRBV5-5 and TRBJ2-1 gives the full variable domain: DAGVTQSPTHLIKTRGQQVTLRCSPISGHKSVSWYQQVLGQGPQFIFQYYEKEERGRGNFPDRFSARQFPNYSSELNVNALLLGDSALYLCASSFFTGYNEQFFGPGTRLTVL.

This clonotype has at least ten counts. V gene TRBV2 combines with J gene TRBJ2-7; 11 nucleotides agree with TRBD2. V was pared by 6 bases and J by 4 bases, with 8 bases of the junction left unmatched. The CDR3 runs 15 residues. Germline V lookup: CDR1 SNHLY, CDR2 FYNNEI. In DNA form, the CDR3 reads TGTGCCAGCAGGAAACCGGGACTAGCGGCTTACGAGCAGTACTTC. It encodes CASRKPGLAAYEQYF.

Ten or more counts support this clonotype. The V and J genes are TRBV2 and TRBJ2-7; no clear D. CDR1 SNHLY and CDR2 FYNNEI come from the germline V gene. This CDR3 spans 12 amino acids. Trimming pared 2 bases from V and 4 bases from J, leaving 6 bases between. The CDR3 loop reads CASSEPAYEQYF. DNA for the CDR3: TGTGCCAGCAGTGAACCAGCATACGAGCAGTACTTC.

This clonotype was seen at least ten times. The rearrangement joins TRBV10-3 to TRBJ2-7; a possible D gene is TRBD1 (6 bases). The CDR3 is 13 amino acids. Trimming removed 10 bases from V and 5 bases from J, with 18 bases in between. CDR1 and CDR2 (germline): ENHRY, SYGVKD. The CDR3 coding sequence is TGTGCCACCGAGGGTGGGGGCGTCGACGAGCAGTACTTC. This codes for CATEGGGVDEQYF.

Ten or more counts support this clonotype. The chain is built from TRBV29-1 and TRBJ2-7, with 8 bases aligning to TRBD2. V was clipped by 7 bases and J by 3 bases; unmatched bases: 8. The CDR3 runs to 13 residues. CDR1 is SQVTM, CDR2 ANQGSEA, per germline. CDR3 loop: CSGSGGGDYEQYF. In DNA form, the CDR3 reads TGCAGCGGATCCGGGGGGGGGGACTACGAGCAGTACTTC.

This clonotype occurred a few times. This sequence joins TRBV15 and TRBJ2-3; D remains ambiguous. The germline V gene encodes CDR1 LNHNV and CDR2 YYDKDF (reference sequence). The V and J ends lost 0 bases and 4 bases respectively, with 11 bases between them. The CDR3 sequence is 15 residues long. This CDR3 reads CATSRESREADTQYF. The CDR3 DNA is TGTGCCACCAGCAGAGAATCGAGAGAGGCAGATACGCAGTATTTT.

This clonotype showed up just a few times. The CDR3 spells CASSVRAARPYEQYF. The DNA for the CDR3 is TGTGCCAGCAGCGTCCGGGCCGCGAGACCCTACGAGCAGTACTTC. This chain links TRBV9 with TRBJ2-7; D remains unclear. V was clipped by 2 bases and J by 2 bases, with 14 bases between them. Per the germline V gene, CDR1 is SGDLS and CDR2 is YYNGEE. The CDR3 runs to 15 residues.

This clonotype was recorded at least ten times. V and J are TRBV28 and TRBJ2-7, with 7 bases matching TRBD2. Germline lookup yields CDR1 MDHEN and CDR2 SYDVKM. The J segment lost 0 bases and the V segment lost 10 bases, leaving 9 bases of the junction unmatched. This CDR3 is built from 14 residues. CDR3: CAIGGGISSYEQYF. The CDR3 coding sequence is TGTGCCATTGGGGGGGGAATCAGCTCCTACGAGCAGTACTTC.

This clonotype showed up many times. The V call is TRBV20-1, the J call TRBJ2-1; the match to TRBD2 covers 12 bases. V trimming: 5 bases; J trimming: 7 bases; junction bases outside the gene matches: 18. Germline V gene sequence: CDR1 DFQATT, CDR2 SNEGSKA (reference sequence). The CDR3 is made up of 18 amino acids. This chain's CDR3 is CSAAQLRTSGTERNEQFF. DNA of the CDR3: TGCAGTGCTGCGCAGCTCAGGACTAGCGGGACAGAAAGGAATGAGCAGTTCTTC.

Turning to this clonotype: One base away lies a much larger clone, so this may be a sequencing read error. This chain links TRBV20-1 with TRBJ2-3, with no clear D. CDR3 length equals 16 residues. V shed 4 bases and J shed 2 bases, with 19 bases lying between them. Germline V CDR1 and CDR2: DFQATT, SNEGSKA (reference sequence). The DNA for the CDR3 is TGCAGTGCTAAAGATTCCCGGCTCCGGCCCACAGATACGCAGTATTTT. Translation gives CSAKDSRLRPTDTQYF.

This clonotype was picked up many times. The chain links TRBV12-3 or TRBV12-4 to TRBJ2-7, with D possibly matching TRBD1 (6 bases). V lost 6 bases, J lost 3 bases, and 12 bases lay in between. The CDR3 contains 13 residues. The CDR3 protein is CASSQRTVYEQYF. The CDR3 DNA sequence: TGTGCCAGCAGCCAACGGACAGTCTACGAGCAGTACTTC.

The chain carries TRBV20-1 and TRBJ1-3; D gene ambiguous. Per the germline V gene, CDR1 is DFQATT and CDR2 is SNEGSKA (reference sequence). Trimming removed 0 bases from V and 0 bases from J, with 12 bases in between. This CDR3 contains 16 residues. The CDR3 sequence: CSARDRVLGSGNTIYF. In DNA form, the CDR3 reads TGCAGTGCTAGAGATCGGGTATTAGGCTCTGGAAACACCATATATTTT.

This clonotype was observed at least ten times. The chain joins TRBV3-1 to TRBJ2-5, with TRBD1 matching 10 bases. The CDR3 consists of 16 residues. Germline CDR1 LGHDT, CDR2 YNNKEL (reference sequence). The J segment lost 2 bases and the V segment lost 3 bases, leaving 6 bases of the junction unmatched. CDR3 coding DNA: TGTGCCAGCAGCCACAGGGACAGGGGTTGGCAAGAGACCCAGTACTTC. This sequence encodes CASSHRDRGWQETQYF.

The CDR3 sequence: CARRAGGGHEQYF. The DNA of the CDR3 is TGTGCCCGCCGTGCGGGGGGAGGTCACGAGCAGTACTTC. The gene calls are TRBV28 and TRBJ2-7, with TRBD2 matching over 8 bases. The J segment lost 5 bases and the V segment lost 11 bases, leaving 11 bases of the junction unmatched. Germline CDR1 and CDR2: MDHEN and SYDVKM. The CDR3 consists of 13 residues.

This sequence joins TRBV19 and TRBJ1-1; D may be TRBD1 (5 bases). This CDR3 contains 14 residues. V lost 6 bases and J 3 bases, leaving 14 bases between the germline ends. CDR1 and CDR2 from the germline V gene are LNHDA and SQIVND (reference sequence). In DNA form, the CDR3 reads TGTGCCAGTAGGCAGGGTCGGGTCGACACTGAAGCTTTCTTT. Protein: CASRQGRVDTEAFF. The whole variable domain, filled in from reference TRBV19 and TRBJ1-1, reads DGGITQSPKYLFRKEGQNVTLSCEQNLNHDAMYWYRQDPGQGLRLIYYSQIVNDFQKGDIAEGYSVSREKKESFPLTVTSAQKNPTAFYLCASRQGRVDTEAFFGQGTRLTVV.

This chain joins TRBV30 and TRBJ1-3; D is undetermined. Per germline, CDR1 GTSNPN and CDR2 SVGIG (reference sequence). There are 14 residues in the CDR3. V gave up 6 bases and J gave up 4 bases, with 16 bases separating them. The CDR3 loop is CACGPEEEGNTIYF. The CDR3, as DNA: TGTGCCTGTGGTCCCGAAGAAGAGGGAAACACCATATATTTT.

At least ten counts were recorded for this clonotype. CDR3 loop: CASKLDQNTGELFF. In DNA form, the CDR3 reads TGTGCCAGCAAACTAGACCAAAACACCGGGGAGCTGTTTTTT. The genes are TRBV2 and TRBJ2-2; TRBD2 might be the D (5 bases). The germline V gene has CDR1 SNHLY and CDR2 FYNNEI. CDR3 size: 14 residues. V lost 7 bases and J 2 bases, leaving 11 bases between the germline ends.

At least ten counts were recorded for this clonotype. The J gene is TRBJ2-7, the V gene TRBV5-6; D is unclear. Germline assignment: CDR1 SGHDT and CDR2 YYEEEE. V lost 0 bases to trimming and J lost 0 bases, with 10 bases between them. The CDR3 covers 15 residues. The DNA of the CDR3 is TGTGCCAGCAGCTTGGGACCGAGGAGCTCCTACGAGCAGTACTTC. This sequence encodes CASSLGPRSSYEQYF.